This entry lists 27 T cell receptor beta chains sequenced from one sample in a study of OX40 agonist ivuxolimab in advanced cancers. Generated by immunoSEQ multiplex PCR, the TCRdb table keeps only in-frame clones and is missing some. The sample has roughly 89,000 clones, 80% to 90% seen once. This material consisted of CD4+ or CD8+ T cells sorted from blood, taken in a trial of the OX40 agonist ivuxolimab. These receptors were taken from an adult with an advanced solid tumor such as melanoma, head and neck, liver or kidney cancer.

The chain joins TRBV12-5 to TRBJ2-1, with TRBD2 as a possible D gene (5 bases). Trimming cost V 9 bases and J 8 bases, with 20 bases left between them. CDR3 length: 14 amino acids. Germline V gene lookup returns CDR1 LGHNT and CDR2 FRNRAP. The CDR3 loop is CASTHPGRRDEQFF. Written as DNA, the CDR3 is TGTGCTAGCACCCACCCCGGGCGGCGGGATGAGCAGTTCTTC.

A few counts support this clone. The CDR3 DNA follows: TGTGCCAGCAGTTCCCCCGCGGGGCTCCGTCAGCCCCAGCATTTT. Translating gives CASSSPAGLRQPQHF. The V and J genes are TRBV28 and TRBJ1-5; possible D gene TRBD1, 5 bases. The CDR3 runs 15 residues. Germline assignment: CDR1 MDHEN and CDR2 SYDVKM. V was shortened by 4 bases and J by 6 bases, with 16 bases between the two germline ends.

This chain connects TRBV6-1 to TRBJ2-2, with D maybe TRBD2 (8 bases). Looked up from germline, CDR1 is MNHNS and CDR2 is SASEGT. Between the trimmed V and J ends, which lost 3 bases and 6 bases, there was a span of 20 bases. The CDR3 consists of 17 residues. CDR3 bases: TGTGCCAGCAGTGATATTAGCCGGGGGGGGACAGCCGGGGAGCTGTTTTTT. Protein: CASSDISRGGTAGELFF.

The chain couples TRBV13 to TRBJ1-1; 11 positions agree with TRBD1. The V gene's germline CDR1 is PRHDT and CDR2 FYEKMQ (reference sequence). The CDR3 runs 16 residues. J was trimmed by 1 base and V by 4 bases; bases with no gene match: 5. CDR3 DNA sequence: TGTGCCAGCAGCTCTTGGGACAGGGGGGCGAACACTGAAGCTTTCTTT. Its translation is CASSSWDRGANTEAFF.

V usage is TRBV5-6 and J usage is TRBJ2-6; 9 bases fit TRBD1. The germline V gene has CDR1 SGHDT and CDR2 YYEEEE. The CDR3 totals 19 residues. J gave up 0 bases and V 3 bases, and 10 bases lay outside the gene matches. CDR3 in DNA: TGTGCCAGCAGCTCGTTCCTCGGGACAGGGAGCTCTGGGGCCAACGTCCTGACTTTC. Protein product: CASSSFLGTGSSGANVLTF. Filled out from reference TRBV5-6 and TRBJ2-6, the complete variable domain reads DAGVTQSPTHLIKTRGQQVTLRCSPKSGHDTVSWYQQALGQGPQFIFQYYEEEERQRGNFPDRFSGHQFPNYSSELNVNALLLGDSALYLCASSSFLGTGSSGANVLTFGAGSRLTVL.

The V and J genes are TRBV6-5 and TRBJ2-7; no firm D call. The CDR3 has 12 amino acids. The germline V gene encodes CDR1 MNHEY and CDR2 SVGAGI. The V gene lost 6 bases and the J gene lost 5 bases, with 11 bases spanning the gap. The CDR3 nucleotides are TGTGCCAGCAGGGCCTGGAGAAACGAGCAGTACTTC. Amino acid sequence: CASRAWRNEQYF.

This clone was seen only once. This rearrangement joins TRBV7-3 to TRBJ2-5; 9 bases agree with TRBD1. The J call may be incorrect, as the DNA end agrees better with TRBJ2-7. Germline V gives CDR1 SGHTA, CDR2 FQGTGA. The CDR3 extends over 15 amino acids. The CDR3 is CASSSTGGSLYEQYF. CDR3 DNA: TGTGCCAGCAGCTCTACAGGGGGCTCCTTGTACGAGCAGTACTTC.

The chain uses TRBV9 and TRBJ2-2; D might be TRBD1 (6 bases). The CDR3 loop spans 15 amino acids. V dropped 2 bases and J dropped 8 bases, with 16 bases sitting between them. CDR1 is SGDLS and CDR2 is YYNGEE in the germline V gene. Written as DNA, the CDR3 is TGTGCCAGCAGCGTGCTCACAGGGCTACGGGGGGAGCTGTTTTTT. Translation gives CASSVLTGLRGELFF.

This clone was counted a single time. The gene calls are TRBV7-8 and TRBJ2-1; maybe TRBD2 (5 bases). The CDR3 is made up of 16 amino acids. Germline CDR1 is SGHVS and CDR2 is FQNEAQ. V was trimmed by 1 base and J by 1 base, leaving 11 bases between them. Here the CDR3 reads CASSLVGGGSYNEQFF. CDR3 nucleotide sequence: TGTGCCAGCAGCTTAGTAGGCGGAGGATCCTACAATGAGCAGTTCTTC.

CDR3 bases: TGTGCCAGCAGCCCCCGGACTAGCGGGATTGGAGAGCAGTACTTC. The encoded protein is CASSPRTSGIGEQYF. The chain is built from TRBV7-3 and TRBJ2-7; TRBD2 aligns across 12 bases. Per the germline V gene, CDR1 is SGHTA and CDR2 is FQGTGA. With V trimmed by 5 bases and J by 7 bases, 9 bases remained unmatched. This CDR3 region has 15 residues.

V and J are TRBV10-3 and TRBJ1-2, with D unclear. This CDR3 is built from 15 residues. V was trimmed by 4 bases and J by 7 bases, leaving 19 bases between them. Germline V gene sequence: CDR1 ENHRY, CDR2 SYGVKD. The CDR3 DNA follows: TGTGCCATCAGTGCAGGAGAGTGGGGTACGACTGGCTACACCTTC. Translation: CAISAGEWGTTGYTF.

The chain employs TRBV30 and TRBJ2-3, with 13 nucleotides matching TRBD2. The junction had 6 bases not matched to a gene; V was cut back by 4 bases and J by 2 bases. Germline V gives CDR1 GTSNPN, CDR2 SVGIG (reference sequence). This CDR3 has 16 amino acids. CDR3 sequence: CAWTTGTSGNTDTQYF. The CDR3 region has the DNA TGTGCCTGGACCACCGGGACTAGCGGGAACACAGATACGCAGTATTTT.

V gene TRBV7-3 combines with J gene TRBJ2-1; D not certain. Trimming left V 5 bases short and J 4 bases short, with 12 bases between. Germline V gene sequence: CDR1 SGHTA, CDR2 FQGTGA. This CDR3 comprises 14 residues. The CDR3 here is CASSPHAAYNEQFF. DNA for the CDR3: TGTGCCAGCAGCCCCCACGCGGCTTACAATGAGCAGTTCTTC.

This chain links TRBV13 with TRBJ2-7, with D possibly matching TRBD2 (6 bases). The CDR3 covers 14 residues. The germline V and J ends were trimmed by 2 bases and 2 bases, with 10 bases remaining between them. CDR1 and CDR2 (germline): PRHDT, FYEKMQ (reference sequence). CDR3: CASSLPGLPYEQYF. The CDR3 region has the DNA TGTGCCAGCAGCTTACCGGGACTTCCCTACGAGCAGTACTTC.

The gene calls are TRBV9 and TRBJ2-7; D gene unclear. The CDR3 has 16 amino acids. Germline loops: CDR1 SGDLS, CDR2 YYNGEE. Between the trimmed V and J ends, which lost 4 bases and 6 bases, there was a span of 23 bases. The CDR3: CASSPSGSASYSEQYF. The CDR3 DNA reads TGTGCCAGCAGCCCTAGTGGAAGCGCTTCCTACTCCGAGCAGTACTTC. The whole variable domain, remainder taken from reference TRBV9 and TRBJ2-7, is DSGVTQTPKHLITATGQRVTLRCSPRSGDLSVYWYQQSLDQGLQFLIQYYNGEERAKGNILERFSAQQFPDLHSELNLSSLELGDSALYFCASSPSGSASYSEQYFGPGTRLTVT.

The rearrangement links TRBV28 to TRBJ2-7; 9 bases map to TRBD2. The CDR3 has 16 amino acids. Germline CDR1 and CDR2: MDHEN and SYDVKM. V was pared by 4 bases and J by 2 bases, with 9 bases of the junction left unmatched. The CDR3 region has the DNA TGTGCCAGCAGTTCCTTAAGGACTAGCGCAACCTACGAGCAGTACTTC. Translated: CASSSLRTSATYEQYF.

The chain combines TRBV4-1 with TRBJ2-7, with D unclear. V was trimmed by 2 bases and J by 0 bases, leaving 11 bases between them. From germline, CDR1 is MGHRA and CDR2 YSYEKL. The CDR3 consists of 15 residues. This chain's CDR3 is CASSQTVSNSYEQYF. The CDR3 nucleotides read TGCGCCAGCAGCCAAACCGTCAGCAACTCCTACGAGCAGTACTTC.

The V and J genes are TRBV5-1 and TRBJ1-2; tentatively, D is TRBD1 (6 bases). The CDR3 runs 14 residues. The V gene's germline CDR1 is SGHRS and CDR2 YFSETQ. Trimming took off 1 base at V and 8 bases at J, with 15 bases between the two ends. In DNA form, the CDR3 reads TGCGCCAGCAGCTTGACCTGGGGGGCCAGGGGCTACACCTTC. This encodes CASSLTWGARGYTF.

The chain couples TRBV7-9 to TRBJ1-2; D may be TRBD1 (5 bases). CDR3 length: 16 amino acids. Deletions cut 5 bases from V and 0 bases from J, with 16 bases between. The germline V gene has CDR1 SEHNR and CDR2 FQNEAQ (reference sequence). CDR3: CASSHQRQPPNYGYTF. CDR3 coding DNA: TGTGCCAGCAGCCATCAACGACAGCCTCCTAACTATGGCTACACCTTC.

The chain combines TRBV6-4 with TRBJ2-1; D gene ambiguous. V lost 3 bases and J 9 bases, leaving 15 bases between the germline ends. The germline V gene has CDR1 MRHNA and CDR2 SNTAGT. CDR3 length: 14 amino acids. The CDR3: CASSEFARIGEQFF. For the CDR3, the DNA is TGTGCCAGCAGTGAGTTCGCTAGAATCGGTGAGCAGTTCTTC.

The chain combines TRBV27 with TRBJ2-1; maybe TRBD1 (6 bases). V lost 2 bases and J lost 6, with 8 bases in between. The germline V gene encodes CDR1 MNHEY and CDR2 SMNVEV (reference sequence). The CDR3 totals 13 residues. The CDR3: CASSLPRGNEQFF. DNA of the CDR3: TGTGCCAGCAGTTTACCCAGGGGCAATGAGCAGTTCTTC.

The chain employs TRBV7-2 and TRBJ2-7; no reliable D call. Between the trimmed V and J ends, which lost 2 bases and 4 bases, there was a span of 6 bases. This CDR3 spans 12 amino acids. In germline, CDR1 is SGHTA, CDR2 FQGNSA. CDR3 residues: CASSLTTYEQYF. The CDR3 nucleotides are TGTGCCAGCAGCTTAACGACTTACGAGCAGTACTTC.

The genes are TRBV28 and TRBJ2-5, with TRBD2 identical over 7 bases. The CDR3 has 13 amino acids. The trim removed 3 bases at V and 11 bases at J, leaving 9 bases unmatched. The V gene's germline CDR1 is MDHEN and CDR2 SYDVKM. In DNA, the CDR3 is TGTGCCAGCAGTTTGATAGGGGCGGGGGAGCAGTACTTC. It specifies CASSLIGAGEQYF.

The rearrangement uses TRBV23-1 and TRBJ2-4; the D call may be TRBD1 or TRBD2 (5 bases each). TRBV23-1 is recorded as an ORF, its role being uncertain. V lost 0 bases and J 1 base, leaving 13 bases between the germline ends. This CDR3 has 17 amino acids. Here the CDR3 reads CASSQSGRLEAKNIQYF. In DNA form, the CDR3 reads TGCGCCAGCAGTCAATCGGGACGATTGGAGGCCAAAAACATTCAGTACTTC.

The chain recombines TRBV7-8 with TRBJ1-5, with 9 bases lining up with TRBD1. Germline values: CDR1 SGHVS, CDR2 FQNEAQ. CDR3 length: 14 residues. V lost 1 base, J lost 7 bases, and 2 bases stayed unmatched. CDR3 nucleotides: TGTGCCAGCAGCTTAGGACAGGGGGTCCAGCCCCAGCATTTT. This translates into CASSLGQGVQPQHF.

This chain uses TRBV7-3 with TRBJ2-5; no definite D call. Trimming removed 2 bases from V and 5 bases from J, with 9 bases in between. CDR3 length: 13 amino acids. Germline values: CDR1 SGHTA, CDR2 FQGTGA. The CDR3 region is CASSLRLAETQYF. The CDR3 coding sequence is TGTGCCAGCAGCTTACGGCTGGCTGAGACCCAGTACTTC.

V usage is TRBV25-1 and J usage is TRBJ2-7; TRBD2 matches at 10 bases. This CDR3 has 17 amino acids. Losses at the gene ends were 3 bases for V and 1 base for J; bases not matched to a gene: 9. Germline-derived CDR1 and CDR2 are MGHDK and SYGVNS. CDR3 in DNA: TGTGCCAGCAGTGATAGAACTAGCGGGACAAATTCCTACGAGCAGTACTTC. Protein: CASSDRTSGTNSYEQYF.